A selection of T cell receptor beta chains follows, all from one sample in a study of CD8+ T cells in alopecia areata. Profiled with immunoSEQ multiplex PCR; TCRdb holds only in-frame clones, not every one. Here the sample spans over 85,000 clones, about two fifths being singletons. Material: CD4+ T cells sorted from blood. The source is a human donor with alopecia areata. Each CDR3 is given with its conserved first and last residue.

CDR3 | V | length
CASSQEGRNYGYTF | TRBV4-1 | 14
CAWLGERFHEQYF | TRBV30 | 13
CASSRIETEKLFF | TRBV4-2 | 13
CASSQGNLGYTGELFF | TRBV11-2 | 16
CSVADRGRGDTQYF | TRBV29-1 | 14
CSVVDKRSGANVLTF | TRBV29-1 | 15
CASRRRGSYEQYF | TRBV27 | 13
CASSSPLLVRRPEQYF | TRBV28 | 16
CASSVAHSNNEKLFF | TRBV9 | 15
CASSYGRNTEAFF | TRBV6-5 | 13
CASSAGAQQYF | TRBV2 | 11
CASSLASGFSGANVLTF | TRBV7-2 | 17
CAWSVSLDRGIAKNIQYF | TRBV30 | 18
CATFLGSLNTEAFF | TRBV28 | 14
CSARAGADVPDTQYF | TRBV29-1 | 15
CASSPGLAGQETQYF | TRBV7-3 | 15
CASSSGTSGVAETQYF | TRBV5-1 | 16
CASSLRKVGGDGYTF | TRBV6-5 | 15
CASSLLAGDLETQYF | TRBV11-2 | 15
CASSQNIGETQYF | TRBV14 | 13
CASSPEGTGDETQYF | TRBV6-6 | 15
CASRRDRAAGELFF | TRBV27 | 14
CASSLFQGNLWEQYF | TRBV5-1 | 15
CASSETYEQYF | TRBV28 | 11
CASSFGNRDNGEQYF | TRBV5-1 | 15
CAWSRASLYYNEQFF | TRBV30 | 15
CASSLAAGGTQYF | TRBV7-2 | 13
CASSPTVGELFF | TRBV7-2 | 12
CASSQGQGPLHEQYF | TRBV4-2 | 15
CSAQPRSEQFF | TRBV20-1 | 11
CAWNLKGGFEQYF | TRBV30 | 13
CASSLRLRGTHEQYF | TRBV5-6 | 15
CASRGESSYNEQFF | TRBV6-5 | 14
CSVRTSGANTGELFF | TRBV29-1 | 15
CASSLGKNTEAFF | TRBV18 | 13
CASSLAPGRVNTEAFF | TRBV27 | 16
CSASGGARREWAKNIQYF | TRBV29-1 | 18
CAWSFVVNTEAFF | TRBV30 | 13
CASSQDRGREKLFF | TRBV4-1 | 14
CASSFLGGDGGNQPQHF | TRBV27 | 17
CASSEAGGDEQYF | TRBV2 | 13
CASSLKGPGELFF | TRBV7-2 | 13
CASSLGASGTQYF | TRBV2 | 13
CASSRPGQYEQYF | TRBV4-2 | 13
CAWTSGGTDTQYF | TRBV30 | 13
CASSQDGPGTDTQYF | TRBV4-2 | 15
CASSLTPYNEQFF | TRBV7-8 | 13
CASSQGLAGASTDTQYF | TRBV4-2 | 17